The present TCR beta chain was sequenced within a study of PD-1 blockade in classical Hodgkin lymphoma. Study-wide points: Reports indicated that newly diagnosed patients had lower baseline TCR diversity than healthy donors did. A significant rise in TCR diversity was seen by C4D1 for CD4+ cells but not for CD8+ cells. Patients who responded completely had about the same baseline diversity as newly diagnosed patients.

The V gene's germline CDR1 is KGHSH and CDR2 LQKENI. This CDR3 has 15 residues. After removal of 5 bases from V and 5 bases from J, the junction contained 7 bases not matched to a gene. Each and every patient relapsed after autologous stem cell transplantation, and patients got differing brentuximab vedotin exposure. Remarks on this clone: Its cognate antigen is unknown.

Measured with immunoSEQ multiplex PCR; TCRdb has only the in-frame clones, and not every one. Of 70,000 or so clones in the sample, roughly 91% were seen once. The chain employs TRBV18 and TRBJ1-5, with 9 nucleotides matching TRBD1. The specimen comprised peripheral blood mononuclear cells (PBMCs), sampled at baseline. The receptor comes from a human donor with classical Hodgkin lymphoma. CDR3 residues: CASSTMGQGHQPQHF. In nucleotides, the CDR3 is TGTGCCAGCTCAACCATGGGACAGGGACATCAGCCCCAGCATTTT.